The next 25 T cell receptor beta chains were all read from a single sample in a study of beta chain features in type 1 diabetes. What was sequenced were expressed TCRB transcripts, since all of the isolated RNA had been reverse transcribed. Assay: immunoSEQ multiplex PCR; the TCRdb copy retains only in-frame clones and omits some. The data hold roughly 130,000 clones, with 9.2% observed a single time. The sequenced material came from central memory CD4+ T cells from blood. The origin of the receptors is a man aged 18 to 30 in good health.

This chain uses TRBV5-6 with TRBJ2-7; the match to TRBD1 covers 11 bases. Germline CDR1 reads SGHDT; CDR2 reads YYEEEE. CDR3 length: 16 amino acids. After removal of 4 bases from V and 1 base from J, the junction contained 7 bases not matched to a gene. This chain's CDR3 is CASSAYGTGGSYEQYF. The CDR3 DNA follows: TGTGCCAGCAGCGCTTACGGGACAGGGGGGTCCTACGAGCAGTACTTC.

This clone was detected only a few times. This chain uses TRBV18 with TRBJ2-3, with 7 positions matching TRBD2. V was pared by 4 bases and J by 0 bases, with 4 bases of the junction left unmatched. CDR3 length: 15 residues. Germline CDR1 and CDR2: KGHSH and LQKENI. CDR3 region: CASSLLAESTDTQYF. CDR3 coding DNA: TGTGCCAGCTCACTTCTAGCGGAAAGCACAGATACGCAGTATTTT.

The table lists this clone with a few counts. This chain links TRBV7-2 with TRBJ2-3; 11 positions match TRBD1. The CDR3 has 15 residues. The germline gives CDR1 SGHTA, CDR2 FQGNSA. The V and J ends lost 6 bases and 7 bases, in that order; junction bases with no gene match: 9. In DNA form, the CDR3 reads TGTGCCAGCAGACCCGGGACAGGGGGTATTAATACGCAGTATTTT. The encoded protein is CASRPGTGGINTQYF.

The CDR3 loop reads CAISERGGYEQYF. The CDR3 DNA follows: TGTGCCATCAGTGAGCGGGGGGGCTACGAGCAGTACTTC. The chain links TRBV10-3 to TRBJ2-7; 8 positions agree with TRBD2. The junction had 0 bases not matched to a gene; V was cut back by 2 bases and J by 3 bases. This CDR3 comprises 13 residues. CDR1 and CDR2 (germline): ENHRY, SYGVKD.

This clone occurred a few times. The rearrangement links TRBV14 to TRBJ1-6; TRBD1 aligns across 9 bases. CDR3 size: 16 residues. V was pared by 1 base and J by 7 bases, with 5 bases of the junction left unmatched. Germline-derived CDR1 and CDR2 are SGHDN and FVKESK. CDR3 loop: CASSQGYGTGNSPLHF. The CDR3 coding sequence is TGTGCCAGCAGCCAAGGTTACGGGACAGGGAATTCACCCCTCCACTTT.

The chain recombines TRBV7-2 with TRBJ2-1; possible D gene TRBD2, 6 bases. V was trimmed by 5 bases and J by 9 bases, leaving 23 bases between them. The CDR3 totals 16 residues. Germline V lookup: CDR1 SGHTA, CDR2 FQGNSA. Here the CDR3 DNA reads TGTGCCAGCAGCCCCGGGACTCCCGGGATACGTGCTGAGCAGTTCTTC. Translated, it gives CASSPGTPGIRAEQFF.

This clone was picked up a small number of times. The rearrangement joins TRBV18 to TRBJ2-3; maybe TRBD1 (6 bases). The CDR3 totals 15 residues. Germline CDR1 is KGHSH and CDR2 is LQKENI. Trimming removed 4 bases at V and 3 bases at J, with 14 bases between. CDR3 region: CASSLKQGWTDTQYF. Written as DNA, the CDR3 is TGTGCCAGCTCACTAAAACAGGGTTGGACAGATACGCAGTATTTT.

The chain links TRBV5-1 to TRBJ2-7, with 12 nucleotides matching TRBD1. Germline V gives CDR1 SGHRS, CDR2 YFSETQ. There are 16 residues in the CDR3. V shed 0 bases, J shed 5 bases, and the junction held 6 bases outside the gene matches. The DNA for the CDR3 is TGCGCCAGCAGCTTGGGGGGGACAGGGGGCTACGACGAGCAGTACTTC. Amino acids: CASSLGGTGGYDEQYF.

This clone was found a few times. The J gene is TRBJ2-7, the V gene TRBV11-2; D unclear. The CDR3 runs 15 residues. The germline V and J ends were trimmed by 7 bases and 0 bases, with 16 bases remaining between them. The germline V gene has CDR1 SGHAT and CDR2 FQNNGV. The CDR3 protein is CASTPGYAPSYEQYF. The CDR3 coding sequence is TGTGCCAGCACCCCGGGTTATGCTCCCTCCTACGAGCAGTACTTC. The full variable domain, its missing parts supplied by reference TRBV11-2 and TRBJ2-7, is EAGVAQSPRYKIIEKRQSVAFWCNPISGHATLYWYQQILGQGPKLLIQFQNNGVVDDSQLPKDRFSAERLKGVDSTLKIQPAKLEDSAVYLCASTPGYAPSYEQYFGPGTRLTVT.

In this sample, this clone turned up a few times. This chain connects TRBV5-6 to TRBJ2-5, with a possible D match to TRBD1 (5 bases). Per germline, CDR1 SGHDT and CDR2 YYEEEE. Trimming cost V 2 bases and J 5 bases, with 13 bases left between them. The CDR3 is 14 residues long. The CDR3 nucleotides read TGTGCCAGCAGCTTCGAAAGGGGCTCCGAGACCCAGTACTTC. Translation: CASSFERGSETQYF.

The rearrangement links TRBV5-1 to TRBJ2-3, with D maybe TRBD2 (5 bases). Germline V gives CDR1 SGHRS, CDR2 YFSETQ. Trimming stripped 2 bases from V and 1 base from J, with 8 bases between. This CDR3 is built from 14 residues. This CDR3 is CASSLPGGTDTQYF. CDR3 bases: TGCGCCAGCAGCTTACCCGGGGGCACAGATACGCAGTATTTT.

This clone was detected a few times. The chain is built from TRBV6-6 and TRBJ2-3; D unclear. V lost 4 bases and J lost 3, with 5 bases in between. CDR1 and CDR2 (germline): MNHNY, SVGAGI (reference sequence). This CDR3 region has 12 residues. CDR3 residues: CASSFGTDTQYF. CDR3 coding DNA: TGTGCCAGCAGTTTCGGTACAGATACGCAGTATTTT.

This clone has just a few counts. The chain couples TRBV4-2 to TRBJ2-7; TRBD2 matches 7 bases. Trimming took 4 bases from V and 5 from J; bases not matched to a gene: 5. CDR1 LGHNA and CDR2 YNFKEQ come from the germline V gene. This CDR3 has 13 residues. The DNA of the CDR3 is TGTGCCAGCAGCCCGAGGGCGGGGGACGAGCAGTACTTC. Its protein product is CASSPRAGDEQYF.

This clone was recorded a few times. V usage is TRBV6-1 and J usage is TRBJ2-3; a weak D match, TRBD1 (5 bases). The germline V gene has CDR1 MNHNS and CDR2 SASEGT. With 6 bases removed from V and 2 bases from J, the gap between germline ends came to 12 bases. The CDR3 length is 14 residues. In nucleotides, the CDR3 is TGTGCCAGCAGAGGGGTAGGGCTCACAGATACGCAGTATTTT. This codes for CASRGVGLTDTQYF.

This clone was seen only a few times. The genes are TRBV30 and TRBJ1-4; tentative D call: TRBD1 (5 bases). CDR3 length: 13 amino acids. In germline, CDR1 is GTSNPN, CDR2 SVGIG (reference sequence). V lost 0 bases and J 7 bases, leaving 9 bases between the germline ends. For the CDR3, the DNA is TGTGCCTGGAGTGTATCCAGGGCTGAAAAACTGTTTTTT. It is translated as CAWSVSRAEKLFF.

This clone appeared many times. The chain uses TRBV18 and TRBJ2-7; possibly TRBD1 for D (6 bases). V was trimmed by 1 base and J by 2 bases, leaving 9 bases between them. The CDR3 runs to 14 residues. Germline loops: CDR1 KGHSH, CDR2 LQKENI. The CDR3 DNA follows: TGTGCCAGCTCACCACGTAGGGACACCTACGAGCAGTACTTC. Translation: CASSPRRDTYEQYF.

In this sample, this clone turned up a few times. The chain carries TRBV25-1 and TRBJ1-3; possibly TRBD1 for D (6 bases). The CDR3 covers 14 residues. The V gene's germline CDR1 is MGHDK and CDR2 SYGVNS. Trimming took off 9 bases at V and 0 bases at J, with 12 bases between the two ends. CDR3: CASETGSSGNTIYF. The CDR3 nucleotides read TGTGCCAGTGAAACAGGGAGCTCTGGAAACACCATATATTTT.

This chain links TRBV11-3 with TRBJ2-5, with D possibly being TRBD1 (6 bases). The germline gives CDR1 SGHNT, CDR2 YENEEA. There are 13 residues in the CDR3. Trimming took 3 bases from V and 1 from J, leaving 6 bases between them. The CDR3 spells CASSFRGQETQYF. The CDR3 region has the DNA TGTGCCAGCAGCTTCAGGGGCCAAGAGACCCAGTACTTC.

The chain couples TRBV7-9 to TRBJ1-2; TRBD1 matches 11 bases. V shed 6 bases and J 8 bases; nucleotides not matched to a gene: 11. This CDR3 spans 15 amino acids. CDR1 and CDR2 (germline): SEHNR, FQNEAQ (reference sequence). Here the CDR3 reads CASRPPRGTGGGYTF. CDR3 sequence (DNA): TGTGCCAGCAGACCCCCCCGCGGGACAGGGGGAGGCTACACCTTC.

The V gene is TRBV18, the J gene TRBJ1-1, with D possibly matching TRBD1 (6 bases). Germline-derived CDR1 and CDR2 are KGHSH and LQKENI. The CDR3 is made up of 15 amino acids. V lost 0 bases and J 0 bases, leaving 8 bases between the germline ends. This CDR3 reads CASSPPTGLNTEAFF. The CDR3 bases are TGTGCCAGCTCACCACCGACAGGCTTGAACACTGAAGCTTTCTTT.

This chain uses TRBV7-2 with TRBJ1-5; tentatively, D is TRBD1 (5 bases). This CDR3 is 15 amino acids long. V lost 5 bases and J lost 2, with 13 bases in between. The germline V gene encodes CDR1 SGHTA and CDR2 FQGNSA. The CDR3 reads CASSPRDQGNQPQHF. CDR3 coding DNA: TGTGCCAGCAGCCCCAGGGATCAGGGCAATCAGCCCCAGCATTTT.

This sequence joins TRBV28 and TRBJ2-3; TRBD1 matches at 10 bases. The CDR3 is made up of 16 amino acids. V trimming: 6 bases; J trimming: 4 bases; junction bases outside the gene matches: 10. The germline CDR1 and CDR2 sequences are MDHEN and SYDVKM. The DNA for the CDR3 is TGTGCCAGCAGACCAGCGGACAGGGGGGGGGCAGATACGCAGTATTTT. Protein sequence: CASRPADRGGADTQYF.

The rearrangement links TRBV7-2 to TRBJ2-4; 7 positions agree with TRBD2. The length of the CDR3 is 20 residues. Germline V gene lookup returns CDR1 SGHTA and CDR2 FQGNSA. The ends lost 0 bases at V and 0 bases at J; junction bases unmatched: 14. This CDR3 is CASSLAGWGGSDLAKNIQYF. The CDR3 coding sequence is TGTGCCAGCAGCTTAGCGGGGTGGGGGGGGTCCGACCTAGCCAAAAACATTCAGTACTTC.

This clone has ten or more counts. This chain uses TRBV5-1 with TRBJ2-3, with D uncertain. Trimming removed 0 bases at V and 2 bases at J, with 7 bases between. The germline V gene has CDR1 SGHRS and CDR2 YFSETQ. CDR3 length: 14 residues. CDR3 sequence (DNA): TGCGCCAGCAGCTTGGAGCGAAACACAGATACGCAGTATTTT. It specifies CASSLERNTDTQYF. The full variable domain, its missing parts supplied by reference TRBV5-1 and TRBJ2-3, is KAGVTQTPRYLIKTRGQQVTLSCSPISGHRSVSWYQQTPGQGLQFLFEYFSETQRNKGNFPGRFSGRQFSNSRSEMNVSTLELGDSALYLCASSLERNTDTQYFGPGTRLTVL.

This clone was observed a handful of times. The V call is TRBV6-6, the J call TRBJ1-1; the D is unclear. The CDR3 runs 14 residues. V was clipped by 0 bases and J by 3 bases, with 8 bases between them. CDR1 is MNHNY, CDR2 SVGAGI, per germline (reference sequence). The CDR3 sequence: CASSYSRQDTEAFF. In DNA form, the CDR3 reads TGTGCCAGCAGTTACTCGAGACAAGACACTGAAGCTTTCTTT.